The present T cell receptor beta chain was sequenced within a study of blood T cell repertoires in COVID-19. The wider study: Specimens from acute and convalescent COVID-19 originated in the United States, Italy and Spain. Sources were T cells, B-cell-depleted T cells, or PBMCs; the material itself was cDNA or gDNA.

Germline CDR1 LNHDA, CDR2 SQIVND (reference sequence). Trimming pared 6 bases from V and 0 bases from J, leaving 15 bases between. The CDR3 is 16 amino acids. Original methodology: Reference gene primers were amplified, and this amplification served to estimate nucleated cell counts. Sequencing used immunoSEQ multiplex PCR; TCRdb keeps in-frame clones, though not all of them. That table is the source of V, J and clone size, and D and trimming were worked out from the DNA. The sample shows about 240,000 clones, about 88% of them seen only once. The V gene is TRBV19, the J gene TRBJ2-1, with D tentatively TRBD2 (6 bases). Sequencing input: peripheral blood. This receptor was taken from a woman between 45 and 60 years old with COVID-19, enrolled during active disease. The CDR3 coding sequence is TGTGCCAGTAGACTAGCCGAGGGGAGCTCCTACAATGAGCAGTTCTTC. This encodes CASRLAEGSSYNEQFF.